This T cell receptor beta chain appears in the sequencing data of a study of T-cell reconstitution after alpha-beta-depleted transplantation in children. The study's findings and limits: When one year had passed after transplant, most T-cell counts and diversity came from newly produced T cells. Surviving recipient T cells and intrathymic progenitors accounted for some patients' high TCRbeta diversity at day 60. The origin of alpha-beta T cells about two months after transplant was reportedly several hundred expanded graft clones.

This clonotype came up many times. Its specificity is unknown. The TCRbeta library incorporated unique molecular identifiers. TCRdb itself ran the PCR reads through MiXCR, one entry per CDR3 protein. The sample holds under 75,000 distinct CDR3 sequences; about 11% are singletons and the top ten take about 12%. Trimming cost V 0 bases and J 6 bases; bases outside gene matches: 3. The CDR3 contains 14 residues. CDR1 is SGHRS, CDR2 YFSETQ, per germline. The material sequenced was PBMCs, taken before TCRalphabeta/CD19-depleted stem cell transplant. The sequence was obtained from a boy between 10 and 17 years old with acute myeloid leukemia, due to receive a stem cell transplant. This chain links TRBV5-1 with TRBJ2-1; 7 bases are shared with TRBD1. CDR3 loop: CASSLGDSFNEQFF. CDR3 DNA sequence: TGCGCCAGCAGCTTGGGGGACAGCTTCAATGAGCAGTTCTTC.